This TCR beta chain was recovered during a study of Ad26.COV2.S vaccination and SARS-CoV-2 variants. For the study at large: COV1001, an Ad26.COV2.S trial, supplied this vaccine-arm donor. Ad26.COV2.S given intramuscularly, once or twice 56 days apart.

The treatment: some 19 received Ad26.COV2.S at low or high dose, single or two shots; about 5 received placebo; per-sample allocation not given. Samples were taken on day 63 after the first vaccine or placebo injection. Vaccination employed an Ad26 vector expressing the Wuhan-strain SARS-CoV-2 spike. Profiling relied on immunoSEQ multiplex PCR, and the TCRdb table lists in-frame clones only, not all of them. The sample includes 400,000 to 450,000 clones, 92% of them seen just once. CDR3 size: 15 residues. J lost 1 base, V lost 2 bases, and 1 base had no gene match. Per the germline V gene, CDR1 is MNHEY and CDR2 is SMNVEV (reference sequence).

The rearrangement joins TRBV27 to TRBJ2-5; TRBD2 aligns across 10 bases. This specimen consisted of peripheral blood, obtained in a trial of Ad26.COV2.S vaccine versus placebo. The sequence was obtained from a person between 18 and 60 years old who received the Ad26.COV2.S COVID-19 vaccine or a placebo. CDR3 DNA sequence: TGTGCCAGCAGTTTACTAGCGGGGGCCCAAGAGACCCAGTACTTC. It encodes CASSLLAGAQETQYF.